The next 5 T cell receptor beta chains were all read from a single sample in a study of PD-1 blockade in classical Hodgkin lymphoma. The time point was: cycle 4 day 1 (C4D1), after around six weeks of nivolumab. Every patient experienced relapse after autologous stem cell transplantation, and brentuximab vedotin exposure varied. Generated by immunoSEQ multiplex PCR, the TCRdb table keeps only in-frame clones and is missing some. The sample consists of 20,000 or so clones, 80% of them appearing once. The sequenced sample was peripheral blood mononuclear cells (PBMCs), obtained before the fourth cycle of nivolumab. Receptors originate from a human donor with classical Hodgkin lymphoma.

The chain couples TRBV5-1 to TRBJ2-7; TRBD2 matches at 10 bases. Per the germline V gene, CDR1 is SGHRS and CDR2 is YFSETQ. The trim removed 1 base at V and 5 bases at J, leaving 3 bases unmatched. This CDR3 contains 14 residues. The CDR3 nucleotides read TGCGCCAGCAGCTTGCTAGCGGGGGTCGACGAGCAGTACTTC. It is translated as CASSLLAGVDEQYF.

Concerning this clone itself: Other DNA sequences within the sample encode an identical CDR3. The chain joins TRBV29-1 to TRBJ1-6; D perhaps matches TRBD1 (5 bases). The CDR3 is 13 residues long. Germline V gene sequence: CDR1 SQVTM, CDR2 ANQGSEA. Trimming cost V 5 bases and J 8 bases, with 13 bases left between them. CDR3 loop: CSVSQGGDSPLHF. The CDR3 DNA reads as TGCAGCGTTTCCCAGGGAGGGGATTCACCCCTCCACTTT.

This clone has a handful of counts. The chain joins TRBV6-6 to TRBJ1-4; D is perhaps TRBD1 (6 bases). The length of the CDR3 is 15 residues. Trimming cost V 5 bases and J 7 bases, with 17 bases left between them. Germline V CDR1 and CDR2: MNHNY, SVGAGI (reference sequence). CDR3 protein: CASSPTTGVLEKLFF. CDR3 DNA sequence: TGTGCCAGCAGTCCTACGACAGGAGTCCTTGAAAAACTGTTTTTT.

The chain has TRBV10-3 and TRBJ2-5; TRBD2 is a possible D gene (5 bases). CDR1 and CDR2 from the germline V gene are ENHRY and SYGVKD. V lost 6 bases and J lost 7, with 18 bases in between. The CDR3 loop spans 14 amino acids. The CDR3: CAIRPETVAGTQYF. CDR3 DNA: TGTGCCATCAGACCAGAGACCGTCGCGGGGACCCAGTACTTC.

The gene calls are TRBV19 and TRBJ2-5; D possibly corresponds to TRBD1 (5 bases). The length of the CDR3 is 15 residues. Between the trimmed V and J ends, which lost 9 bases and 2 bases, there was a span of 19 bases. CDR1 is LNHDA, CDR2 SQIVND, per germline (reference sequence). The chain's CDR3 is CASRKRAGLQETQYF. In DNA, the CDR3 is TGTGCCAGCAGAAAGAGAGCAGGGCTACAAGAGACCCAGTACTTC.